The 10 T cell receptor beta chains below all came from one sample that was sequenced in a study of cytomegalovirus exposure and HLA in healthy donors. 60 Vbeta and 13 Jbeta primers were used in PCR. Only in-frame clones appear in the TCRdb table, and some are missing; sequencing was by immunoSEQ multiplex PCR. The sample lists 120,000 to 150,000 clones, more than 75% occurring once. Sequenced: PBMCs. The origin of the receptors is a man aged 18 to 30 in good health and CMV-seropositive.

This clone was seen once. V is TRBV7-9 and J is TRBJ2-5; unclear D gene. The last part of the DNA fits TRBJ2-7 better; the J call may be wrong. The CDR3 has 13 residues. From germline, CDR1 is SEHNR and CDR2 FQNEAQ (reference sequence). Written as DNA, the CDR3 is TGTGCCACCCGATCCACGGAGACCTACGAGCAGTACTTC. It specifies CATRSTETYEQYF.

The V and J genes are TRBV28 and TRBJ2-3; 10 bases agree with TRBD2. Germline V gene sequence: CDR1 MDHEN, CDR2 SYDVKM. V lost 8 bases to trimming and J lost 7 bases; unmatched junction nucleotides: 9. This CDR3 contains 14 residues. CDR3 amino acids: CASLARTSGYTQYF. The CDR3 DNA follows: TGTGCCAGCCTTGCGAGGACTAGCGGATATACGCAGTATTTT.

The V and J genes are TRBV6-5 and TRBJ1-2; 7 nucleotides align to TRBD1. The CDR3 is 15 residues long. Germline trimming cut 4 bases from V and 4 bases from J; bases unmatched to any gene: 9. Germline-derived CDR1 and CDR2 are MNHEY and SVGAGI. CDR3 protein: CASSSFLGDSYGYTF. The CDR3 nucleotides are TGTGCCAGCAGTTCCTTTCTCGGGGACAGCTATGGCTACACCTTC.

The V and J genes are TRBV28 and TRBJ2-7; D uncertain. Germline values: CDR1 MDHEN, CDR2 SYDVKM. This CDR3 is 17 amino acids long. Trimming cost V 5 bases and J 2 bases, with 22 bases left between them. CDR3 in DNA: TGTGCCAGCAGTCCTTTCCCAGGTCCCCTGAGCCCCTACGAGCAGTACTTC. Translating it yields CASSPFPGPLSPYEQYF.

On this clone itself: Germline is not matched at one junction end, which may reflect a read error. The DNA for the CDR3 is TGTTCCAGCAGCTTGGGGCCAGCGGGAGGCTACGAGCAGTACTTC. This sequence encodes CSSSLGPAGGYEQYF. V is TRBV7-9 and J is TRBJ2-7; TRBD2 matches 9 bases. Germline V gene lookup returns CDR1 SEHNR and CDR2 FQNEAQ (reference sequence). The CDR3 consists of 15 residues. Full variable domain (missing parts from reference TRBV7-9 and TRBJ2-7): DTGVSQNPRHKITKRGQNVTFRCDPISEHNRLYWYRQTLGQGPEFLTYFQNEAQLEKSRLLSDRFSAERPKGSFSTLEIQRTEQGDSAMYLCSSSLGPAGGYEQYFGPGTRLTVT.

The rearrangement uses TRBV5-1 and TRBJ2-7, with D possibly being TRBD1 (6 bases). CDR1 and CDR2 (germline): SGHRS, YFSETQ. Trimming stripped 4 bases from V and 6 bases from J, with 14 bases between. The CDR3 has 13 amino acids. The CDR3 DNA reads TGCGCCAGCAGCACCGGACAGAGGGGCGAGCAGTACTTC. Translated: CASSTGQRGEQYF.

The chain carries TRBV27 and TRBJ1-5; D is ambiguous. The CDR3 has 15 amino acids. V lost 0 bases, J lost 5 bases, and 11 bases lay in between. CDR1 and CDR2 (germline): MNHEY, SMNVEV (reference sequence). CDR3 DNA sequence: TGTGCCAGCAGTTTATCGGACGGGGAATATCAGCCCCAGCATTTT. This encodes CASSLSDGEYQPQHF.

This clone appeared a few times. This chain connects TRBV7-9 to TRBJ1-2; tentative D call: TRBD1 (5 bases). V was clipped by 5 bases and J by 0 bases, with 19 bases between them. This CDR3 has 17 residues. CDR1 and CDR2 (germline): SEHNR, FQNEAQ (reference sequence). The CDR3: CASSRLTTGKSNYGYTF. The CDR3, as DNA: TGTGCCAGCAGCCGACTTACTACAGGAAAGTCTAACTATGGCTACACCTTC.

The genes are TRBV11-2 and TRBJ2-7, with D tentatively TRBD1 (5 bases). The CDR3 has 14 residues. Germline V gene lookup returns CDR1 SGHAT and CDR2 FQNNGV. The V end lost 4 bases, the J end lost 1 base, and 11 bases lay between the germline ends. In DNA, the CDR3 is TGTGCCAGCAGCTCGACAGAAAGGTCCTACGAGCAGTACTTC. It specifies CASSSTERSYEQYF. The full variable domain, with the rest looked up from reference TRBV11-2 and TRBJ2-7, is EAGVAQSPRYKIIEKRQSVAFWCNPISGHATLYWYQQILGQGPKLLIQFQNNGVVDDSQLPKDRFSAERLKGVDSTLKIQPAKLEDSAVYLCASSSTERSYEQYFGPGTRLTVT.

The rearrangement uses TRBV30 and TRBJ1-1, with TRBD1 matching 7 bases. Germline assignment: CDR1 GTSNPN and CDR2 SVGIG (reference sequence). The CDR3 sequence is 14 residues long. The J segment lost 1 base and the V segment lost 4 bases, leaving 6 bases of the junction unmatched. The DNA for the CDR3 is TGTGCCTGGACTCCGGACAGGTCGAACACTGAAGCTTTCTTT. It specifies CAWTPDRSNTEAFF.